These 32 T cell receptor beta chains were sequenced from one sample in a study of T cells after yellow fever vaccination. Each CDR3 protein gets one entry after TCRdb re-called the 5' RACE reads with MiXCR. The profile shows about 250,000 distinct CDR3 sequences, over 3% of them singletons. Sequenced here: PBMCs, sampled 15 days after the yellow fever booster vaccination. The receptors stem from a man between 18 and 29 years old who received the YFV17D yellow fever vaccine.

This clonotype came up many times. This rearrangement joins TRBV7-9 to TRBJ2-3; possible D gene TRBD2, 7 bases. The CDR3 is made up of 17 amino acids. The germline V gene encodes CDR1 SEHNR and CDR2 FQNEAQ (reference sequence). V gave up 5 bases and J gave up 5 bases, with 23 bases separating them. CDR3 residues: CASSIRFRGGRGDTQYF. The CDR3 DNA reads as TGTGCCAGCAGCATCCGTTTTAGGGGGGGCCGGGGAGATACGCAGTATTTT.

This clonotype was counted many times. V and J are TRBV20-1 and TRBJ1-1; D possibly corresponds to TRBD1 (6 bases). Trimming cost V 3 bases and J 0 bases, with 17 bases left between them. The germline V gene has CDR1 DFQATT and CDR2 SNEGSKA (reference sequence). This CDR3 comprises 16 residues. CDR3 nucleotide sequence: TGCAGTGCTAGGGCACAGGGTCTAGGGATGAACACTGAAGCTTTCTTT. Protein: CSARAQGLGMNTEAFF.

This clonotype occurred many times. The gene calls are TRBV12-3 or TRBV12-4 and TRBJ2-3; a weak D match, TRBD2 (7 bases). The CDR3 is 12 amino acids. The V end lost 8 bases, the J end lost 4 bases, and 10 bases lay between the germline ends. The CDR3 DNA reads as TGTGCCAGCGGGGGGGCCCCAGATACGCAGTATTTT. Translated, it gives CASGGAPDTQYF.

The table lists this clonotype with many counts. This sequence joins TRBV5-1 and TRBJ1-4, with TRBD1 as a possible D gene (6 bases). The V end was cut by 5 bases, the J end by 8 bases, with 16 bases between. The CDR3 has 14 residues. CDR1 is SGHRS and CDR2 is YFSETQ in the germline V gene. DNA for the CDR3: TGCGCCAGCAGTCCGGGGGGGCAGTCCGAAAAACTGTTTTTT. Amino acids: CASSPGGQSEKLFF.

The table lists this clonotype with many counts. This chain joins TRBV11-2 and TRBJ2-5; weak D call: TRBD2 (6 bases). Trimming cost V 5 bases and J 3 bases, with 13 bases left between them. This CDR3 spans 14 amino acids. Germline lookup yields CDR1 SGHAT and CDR2 FQNNGV. The CDR3 sequence: CASSPGVQEETQYF. The DNA for the CDR3 is TGTGCCAGCAGCCCGGGGGTGCAGGAAGAGACCCAGTACTTC. Variable domain in full (rest from reference TRBV11-2 and TRBJ2-5): EAGVAQSPRYKIIEKRQSVAFWCNPISGHATLYWYQQILGQGPKLLIQFQNNGVVDDSQLPKDRFSAERLKGVDSTLKIQPAKLEDSAVYLCASSPGVQEETQYFGPGTRLLVL.

This clonotype occurred many times. The chain is built from TRBV2 and TRBJ2-7; 8 positions match TRBD1. This CDR3 is 12 amino acids long. Trimming cost V 7 bases and J 6 bases; bases outside gene matches: 5. CDR1 and CDR2 (germline): SNHLY, FYNNEI. The CDR3 is CASTEQGGEQYF. The DNA for the CDR3 is TGTGCCAGCACAGAACAGGGGGGCGAGCAGTACTTC.

This clonotype was counted many times. This rearrangement joins TRBV5-1 to TRBJ2-2; D uncertain. Trimming stripped 5 bases from V and 2 bases from J, with 13 bases between. This CDR3 spans 15 amino acids. Germline lookup yields CDR1 SGHRS and CDR2 YFSETQ. The CDR3 loop reads CASSKERPNTGELFF. The CDR3 nucleotides read TGCGCCAGCAGTAAGGAACGGCCAAACACCGGGGAGCTGTTTTTT.

This clonotype has ten or more counts. J is TRBJ1-2 and V is TRBV24-1; TRBD1 might be the D (5 bases). CDR3 length: 11 residues. CDR1 is KGHDR and CDR2 is SFDVKD in the germline V gene. The germline V and J ends were trimmed by 9 bases and 5 bases, with 9 bases remaining between them. This CDR3 reads CATWGLYGYTF. The CDR3 coding sequence is TGTGCCACCTGGGGGTTATATGGCTACACCTTC.

The chain uses TRBV20-1 and TRBJ1-5; D possibly corresponds to TRBD1 (5 bases). CDR3 size: 12 residues. Trimming took 3 bases from V and 5 from J, leaving 8 bases between them. In germline, CDR1 is DFQATT, CDR2 SNEGSKA (reference sequence). CDR3 coding DNA: TGCAGTGCTAGTGGGGGGGATCAGCCCCAGCATTTT. It yields the protein CSASGGDQPQHF.

This clonotype was counted at least ten times. A much bigger clone sits one base away, suggesting this may be a read error. The chain carries TRBV2 and TRBJ2-1; D uncertain. The length of the CDR3 is 12 residues. Germline V CDR1 and CDR2: SNHLY, FYNNEI. In DNA, the CDR3 is TGTGCCAGCAGTGGACCCTACAATGAGCATTTCTTC. Amino acid sequence: CASSGPYNEHFF.

The chain joins TRBV5-5 to TRBJ1-6, with unresolved D. The germline CDR1 and CDR2 sequences are SGHKS and YYEKEE (reference sequence). This CDR3 is 16 amino acids long. Trimming stripped 4 bases from V and 0 bases from J, with 11 bases between. CDR3 DNA sequence: TGTGCCAGCAGCATAGTGGAGAACTCCTATAATTCACCCCTCCACTTT. Encoded protein: CASSIVENSYNSPLHF.

This clonotype showed up many times. The V and J genes are TRBV5-5 and TRBJ1-5; D unresolved. This CDR3 region has 13 residues. V shed 4 bases and J shed 5 bases, with 10 bases lying between them. CDR1 and CDR2 (germline): SGHKS, YYEKEE (reference sequence). CDR3 sequence reads: CASSQRTDQPQHF. CDR3 DNA: TGTGCCAGCAGCCAACGGACGGATCAGCCCCAGCATTTT.

Many counts were recorded for this clonotype. V usage is TRBV2 and J usage is TRBJ2-3, with no clear D. Germline CDR1 reads SNHLY; CDR2 reads FYNNEI. This CDR3 is 14 amino acids long. V lost 7 bases to trimming and J lost 2 bases, with 13 bases between them. CDR3 DNA sequence: TGTGCCAGCACTCCGATGGGGTCCACAGATACGCAGTATTTT. This codes for CASTPMGSTDTQYF.

This clonotype was detected ten times or more. The gene calls are TRBV20-1 and TRBJ1-1, with TRBD1 matching over 11 bases. CDR1 DFQATT and CDR2 SNEGSKA come from the germline V gene (reference sequence). The CDR3 has 12 residues. With V trimmed by 4 bases and J by 9 bases, 4 bases remained unmatched. In nucleotides, the CDR3 is TGCAGTGCTAAAGGGACAGGGGGTAAAGCTTTCTTT. It yields the protein CSAKGTGGKAFF.

There are many counts of this clonotype. The rearrangement uses TRBV5-1 and TRBJ1-2; D is unclear. V was pared by 3 bases and J by 1 base, with 13 bases between. Looked up from germline, CDR1 is SGHRS and CDR2 is YFSETQ. The CDR3 runs to 15 residues. CDR3 in amino acids: CASSSAEPNNYGYTF. The CDR3 bases are TGCGCCAGCAGCTCGGCGGAGCCTAATAACTATGGCTACACCTTC.

Ten or more counts support this clonotype. The rearrangement uses TRBV6-6 and TRBJ2-1; D may be TRBD1 or TRBD2 (5 bases each). Trimming shortened V by 4 bases and J by 7 bases, and 11 bases separated the two germline ends. This CDR3 spans 13 amino acids. The V gene's germline CDR1 is MNHNY and CDR2 SVGAGI (reference sequence). The CDR3: CASSFQGGNEQFF. The CDR3 region has the DNA TGTGCCAGCAGTTTTCAGGGCGGGAATGAGCAGTTCTTC.

This clonotype was observed many times. The chain couples TRBV4-2 to TRBJ2-5, with 10 bases lining up with TRBD2. Trimming cost V 4 bases and J 1 base; bases outside gene matches: 6. The germline gives CDR1 LGHNA, CDR2 YNFKEQ. This CDR3 region has 16 residues. The CDR3 DNA follows: TGTGCCAGCAGCCCCCTAGCGGGGGCCTTCCAAGAGACCCAGTACTTC. Its protein is CASSPLAGAFQETQYF.

In the case of this clonotype: This may be a read error, as it is one base from a much larger clone. This chain connects TRBV7-7 to TRBJ2-2; D might be TRBD1 (5 bases). This CDR3 has 16 amino acids. CDR1 SSHAT and CDR2 FNYEAQ come from the germline V gene (reference sequence). The CDR3 spells CASSRAPGRVGGELFF. DNA of the CDR3: TGTGCTAGCAGCCGAGCCCCGGGCAGGGTGGGCGGGGAGCTGTTTTTT.

This clonotype showed up many times. The chain links TRBV21-1 to TRBJ2-1; the listed D gene, TRBD2, was not tested against the DNA. TRBV21-1 is flagged as a pseudogene. The CDR3 extends over 20 amino acids. The CDR3 coding sequence is TGTGCCAGCAGCTTACGACAACCCAGTCCGGTCCGGGGCACTTACAATGAGCAGTTCTTC. Its translation is CASSLRQPSPVRGTYNEQFF.

This clonotype appeared many times. The rearrangement links TRBV7-2 to TRBJ2-2; D is ambiguous. The CDR3 has 13 amino acids. V was clipped by 7 bases and J by 3 bases, with 9 bases between them. In germline, CDR1 is SGHTA, CDR2 FQGNSA. The chain's CDR3 is CASTSRDTGELFF. The DNA of the CDR3 is TGTGCCAGCACCTCCCGGGACACCGGGGAGCTGTTTTTT.

In its sample, this clonotype was seen many times. The chain joins TRBV2 to TRBJ2-4; 11 positions agree with TRBD2. The germline gives CDR1 SNHLY, CDR2 FYNNEI. The CDR3 sequence is 18 residues long. The ends lost 3 bases at V and 0 bases at J; junction bases unmatched: 7. CDR3 region: CASSDLGLAARAKNIQYF. CDR3 sequence (DNA): TGTGCCAGCAGTGATTTGGGACTAGCGGCTAGAGCCAAAAACATTCAGTACTTC.

This clonotype was counted at least ten times. The chain joins TRBV24-1 to TRBJ2-5; 7 bases match TRBD2. Germline V gene lookup returns CDR1 KGHDR and CDR2 SFDVKD. The CDR3 is made up of 15 amino acids. Losses at the gene ends were 7 bases for V and 0 bases for J; bases not matched to a gene: 7. The CDR3, as DNA: TGTGCCACCAGCGCCCTTCTAGCGGACCAAGAGACCCAGTACTTC. Encoded protein: CATSALLADQETQYF.

In its sample, this clonotype was seen many times. This chain links TRBV2 with TRBJ2-3; D is undetermined. The germline CDR1 and CDR2 sequences are SNHLY and FYNNEI. This CDR3 is 11 amino acids long. Trimming cost V 2 bases and J 4 bases, with 1 base left between them. CDR3 sequence: CASSEPDTQYF. In nucleotides, the CDR3 is TGTGCCAGCAGTGAACCAGATACGCAGTATTTT.

This clonotype has ten or more counts. The chain has TRBV4-3 and TRBJ2-3; 7 bases are a match to TRBD1. V lost 4 bases and J lost 1; bases outside the gene matches: 5. The CDR3 spans 15 residues. Germline V lookup: CDR1 LGHNA, CDR2 YSLEER. The CDR3 nucleotides read TGCGCCAGCAGCCCCCGGGACAGTGGCACAGATACGCAGTATTTT. This translates into CASSPRDSGTDTQYF.

This clonotype was counted many times. The V and J genes are TRBV7-2 and TRBJ2-5; weak D call: TRBD2 (5 bases). Looked up from germline, CDR1 is SGHTA and CDR2 is FQGNSA. The CDR3 is 13 residues long. With 1 base removed from V and 4 bases from J, the gap between germline ends came to 7 bases. The CDR3 region has the DNA TGTGCCAGCAGCTTAGGACTAACAGAGACCCAGTACTTC. Translated: CASSLGLTETQYF.

This clonotype was counted at least ten times. This rearrangement joins TRBV7-2 to TRBJ2-7; 11 bases fit TRBD1. J lost 11 bases, V lost 5 bases, and 8 bases had no gene match. This CDR3 spans 13 amino acids. From germline, CDR1 is SGHTA and CDR2 FQGNSA. The CDR3 DNA reads TGTGCCAGCAGCCCGGGGGACAGGGGGGTCAAGTACTTC. This gives the protein CASSPGDRGVKYF.

Ten or more counts support this clonotype. This chain links TRBV12-3 or TRBV12-4 with TRBJ2-7; unclear D gene. The CDR3 length is 12 residues. The ends were cut back, 6 bases at V and 3 bases at J, with 9 bases in the middle. The CDR3 DNA reads as TGTGCCAGCAGCTGGGGTTTCTACGAGCAGTACGTC. Its protein is CASSWGFYEQYV.

Many counts were recorded for this clonotype. The rearrangement joins TRBV20-1 to TRBJ1-4, with TRBD1 as a possible D gene (6 bases). Germline CDR1 and CDR2: DFQATT and SNEGSKA (reference sequence). V gave up 0 bases and J gave up 10 bases, with 12 bases separating them. This CDR3 spans 13 amino acids. The CDR3 DNA sequence: TGCAGTGCTAGAGATGAGGGGGTAGCAAAACTGTTTTTT. Translated: CSARDEGVAKLFF.

This clonotype was recorded at least ten times. The J gene is TRBJ1-5, the V gene TRBV29-1; 8 nucleotides align to TRBD1. The CDR3 covers 13 residues. Losses at the gene ends were 4 bases for V and 2 bases for J; bases not matched to a gene: 1. Germline CDR1 reads SQVTM; CDR2 reads ANQGSEA. CDR3 in DNA: TGCAGCGTTGCGGGACAGGGCAATCAGCCCCAGCATTTT. Translating it yields CSVAGQGNQPQHF.

With respect to this clonotype: This clone may be a read error of a much larger clone one base away. This CDR3 fails to terminate in the conserved phenylalanine or tryptophan, so it likely reflects a read error. The J gene is TRBJ2-1, the V gene TRBV4-1, with D unresolved. From germline, CDR1 is MGHRA and CDR2 YSYEKL. The CDR3 totals 13 residues. V was pared by 4 bases and J by 6 bases, with 10 bases between. The CDR3 here is CASSPLIRNEQFS. Written as DNA, the CDR3 is TGCGCCAGCAGCCCACTCATACGCAATGAGCAGTTCTCC.

This clonotype was seen many times. This chain uses TRBV20-1 with TRBJ2-2; D may be TRBD2 (6 bases). The length of the CDR3 is 15 residues. V lost 0 bases and J 3 bases, leaving 11 bases between the germline ends. Germline CDR1 DFQATT, CDR2 SNEGSKA (reference sequence). The CDR3 nucleotides are TGCAGTGCTAGAGATCTAGGGGAGGACACCGGGGAGCTGTTTTTT. Translation: CSARDLGEDTGELFF.

Ten or more counts support this clonotype. The V gene is TRBV4-1, the J gene TRBJ2-3; 12 nucleotides agree with TRBD2. The CDR3 spans 16 residues. Germline CDR1 reads MGHRA; CDR2 reads YSYEKL. V gave up 1 base and J gave up 5 bases; unmatched junction bases: 4. The CDR3 DNA follows: TGCGCCAGCAGCCAAGTGACTAGCGGGGGTAAAGATACGCAGTATTTT. Amino acid sequence: CASSQVTSGGKDTQYF.